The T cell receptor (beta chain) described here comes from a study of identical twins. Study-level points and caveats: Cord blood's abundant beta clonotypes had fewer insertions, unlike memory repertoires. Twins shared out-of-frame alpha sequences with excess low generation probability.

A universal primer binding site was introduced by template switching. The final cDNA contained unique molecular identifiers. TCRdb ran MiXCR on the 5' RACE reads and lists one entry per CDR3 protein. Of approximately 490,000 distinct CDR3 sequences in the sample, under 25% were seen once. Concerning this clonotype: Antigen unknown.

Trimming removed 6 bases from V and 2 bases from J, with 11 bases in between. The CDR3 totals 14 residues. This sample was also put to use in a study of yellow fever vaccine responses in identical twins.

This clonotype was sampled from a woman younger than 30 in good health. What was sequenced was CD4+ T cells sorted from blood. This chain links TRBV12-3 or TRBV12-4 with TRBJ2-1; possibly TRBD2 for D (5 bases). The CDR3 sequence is CASRSSGAYNEQFF. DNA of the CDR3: TGTGCCAGCAGGTCATCCGGGGCCTACAATGAGCAGTTCTTC.